The 13 T cell receptor beta chains listed next were all sequenced from one sample in a study of early T cells in non-severe SARS-CoV-2 infection. TCRdb redid the calling of the 5' RACE reads with MiXCR, one entry per CDR3 protein. The sample carries approximately 60,000 distinct CDR3 sequences, around an eighth recorded once. The sequencing input was whole blood. These receptors were taken from an adult who was a healthcare worker with PCR-confirmed SARS-CoV-2 infection or an uninfected control (not recorded which).

This clonotype has a count of ten or more. The chain uses TRBV14 and TRBJ2-3; D possibly corresponds to TRBD2 (7 bases). This CDR3 spans 16 amino acids. Germline V lookup: CDR1 SGHDN, CDR2 FVKESK. With 4 bases removed from V and 2 bases from J, the gap between germline ends came to 16 bases. CDR3 nucleotide sequence: TGTGCCAGCAGCCCACTCACGGGGGGCCCCACAGATACGCAGTATTTT. Translated: CASSPLTGGPTDTQYF.

This clonotype was seen repeatedly, ten times or more. The chain employs TRBV9 and TRBJ2-2; D is possibly TRBD1 (6 bases). The length of the CDR3 is 14 residues. The germline V gene has CDR1 SGDLS and CDR2 YYNGEE. V was trimmed by 4 bases and J by 3 bases, leaving 10 bases between them. The CDR3 loop reads CASSQRQDTGELFF. CDR3 in DNA: TGTGCCAGCAGCCAACGACAGGACACCGGGGAGCTGTTTTTT.

The chain joins TRBV7-9 to TRBJ1-1; perhaps TRBD1 as D (5 bases). V was trimmed by 8 bases and J by 3 bases, leaving 19 bases between them. The length of the CDR3 is 15 residues. The germline CDR1 and CDR2 sequences are SEHNR and FQNEAQ (reference sequence). The CDR3 region has the DNA TGTGCCAGCGAAGAAAGGGGCCTACAGGACACTGAAGCTTTCTTT. Its translation is CASEERGLQDTEAFF.

Ten or more counts support this clonotype. The chain combines TRBV28 with TRBJ1-2, with 12 nucleotides matching TRBD1. The germline V gene has CDR1 MDHEN and CDR2 SYDVKM. Unmatched junction bases numbered 11, after V lost 2 bases and J lost 4 bases. The CDR3 runs to 18 residues. CDR3 region: CASSLPGTGGEGSYGYTF. As DNA, the CDR3 is TGTGCCAGCAGTTTACCCGGGACAGGGGGCGAGGGGTCCTATGGCTACACCTTC.

The sample holds many counts of this clonotype. Sequence at one end of the junction differs from germline and may be a read error. The chain carries TRBV19 and TRBJ1-1; D unclear. Per germline, CDR1 LNHDA and CDR2 SQIVND (reference sequence). The CDR3 is 13 residues long. In nucleotides, the CDR3 is TGTGCCAGTAGTCCCCGAGGGTACACTGAGGCTTTCTTT. This sequence encodes CASSPRGYTEAFF.

The chain uses TRBV7-9 and TRBJ2-5; a weak D match, TRBD1 (5 bases). With 4 bases removed from V and 5 bases from J, the gap between germline ends came to 8 bases. CDR1 and CDR2 from the germline V gene are SEHNR and FQNEAQ (reference sequence). CDR3 length equals 12 residues. CDR3 amino acids: CASSSTVETQYF. CDR3 DNA: TGTGCCAGCAGCTCGACAGTGGAGACCCAGTACTTC.

In this sample, this clonotype turned up a few times. The V gene is TRBV7-9, the J gene TRBJ2-3; 7 bases align to TRBD2. The V gene's germline CDR1 is SEHNR and CDR2 FQNEAQ (reference sequence). Trimming cost V 11 bases and J 0 bases; bases outside gene matches: 11. CDR3 size: 15 residues. The CDR3: CAWLGTTSSTDTQYF. Here the CDR3 DNA reads TGTGCCTGGCTCGGGACTACATCTAGCACAGATACGCAGTATTTT. The full variable domain, rest sourced from reference TRBV7-9 and TRBJ2-3, is DTGVSQNPRHKITKRGQNVTFRCDPISEHNRLYWYRQTLGQGPEFLTYFQNEAQLEKSRLLSDRFSAERPKGSFSTLEIQRTEQGDSAMYLCAWLGTTSSTDTQYFGPGTRLTVL.

This clonotype was counted ten times or more. The chain uses TRBV19 and TRBJ1-5; D not certain. Trimming left V 6 bases short and J 5 bases short, with 14 bases between. Germline V gene lookup returns CDR1 LNHDA and CDR2 SQIVND (reference sequence). This CDR3 spans 14 amino acids. The CDR3 coding sequence is TGTGCCAGTAGCCAAGGTAGCAGTTATCAGCCCCAGCATTTT. It specifies CASSQGSSYQPQHF.

In its sample, this clonotype was seen once. V usage is TRBV11-2 and J usage is TRBJ2-7, with D possibly called TRBD1 or TRBD2 (5 bases each). The CDR3 loop spans 15 amino acids. Trimming removed 6 bases from V and 1 base from J, with 16 bases in between. CDR1 SGHAT and CDR2 FQNNGV come from the germline V gene. The CDR3 nucleotides read TGTGCCAGCAGTCAACCCGGGGCCACTTCCTACGAGCAGTACTTC. Translated: CASSQPGATSYEQYF.

This clonotype came up a few times. V and J are TRBV7-2 and TRBJ2-3, with 16 bases fitting TRBD2. This CDR3 is 19 amino acids long. Trimming took 3 bases from V and 4 from J; bases not matched to a gene: 10. Germline CDR1 and CDR2: SGHTA and FQGNSA. The CDR3 DNA is TGTGCCAGCAGCTTCGTCCCGGGACTAGCGGGGGGGCGGTCAGATACGCAGTATTTT. It codes for CASSFVPGLAGGRSDTQYF. The full variable domain, its missing parts supplied by reference TRBV7-2 and TRBJ2-3, is GAGVSQSPSNKVTEKGKDVELRCDPISGHTALYWYRQSLGQGLEFLIYFQGNSAPDKSGLPSDRFSAERTGGSVSTLTIQRTQQEDSAVYLCASSFVPGLAGGRSDTQYFGPGTRLTVL.

The chain carries TRBV11-2 and TRBJ1-1; D possibly corresponds to TRBD1 (5 bases). V lost 8 bases and J lost 7, with 14 bases in between. This CDR3 has 12 amino acids. Germline V gene lookup returns CDR1 SGHAT and CDR2 FQNNGV. The CDR3 spells CASVPTGDEAFF. The CDR3 coding sequence is TGTGCCAGCGTTCCTACAGGCGATGAAGCTTTCTTT.

At least ten counts were recorded for this clonotype. The chain has TRBV19 and TRBJ1-2; no clear D. The germline CDR1 and CDR2 sequences are LNHDA and SQIVND (reference sequence). V was clipped by 2 bases and J by 4 bases, with 11 bases between them. This CDR3 has 14 residues. For the CDR3, the DNA is TGTGCCAGTAGTATACGAAATGAGCTCTATGGCTACACCTTC. This gives the protein CASSIRNELYGYTF. Complete variable domain (other parts from reference TRBV19 and TRBJ1-2): DGGITQSPKYLFRKEGQNVTLSCEQNLNHDAMYWYRQDPGQGLRLIYYSQIVNDFQKGDIAEGYSVSREKKESFPLTVTSAQKNPTAFYLCASSIRNELYGYTFGSGTRLTVV.

The chain employs TRBV7-2 and TRBJ2-1, with D tentatively TRBD2 (7 bases). In germline, CDR1 is SGHTA, CDR2 FQGNSA. Trimming removed 1 base at V and 4 bases at J, with 14 bases between. This CDR3 spans 16 amino acids. CDR3 bases: TGTGCCAGCAGCTTAGTCGGGGGGCCGACTTACAATGAGCAGTTCTTC. As protein: CASSLVGGPTYNEQFF.